The 14 T cell receptor beta chains in this list originate from one sample, sequenced in a study of cytomegalovirus exposure and HLA in healthy donors. With 60 Vbeta and 13 Jbeta primers, the PCR was carried out. Profiling relied on immunoSEQ multiplex PCR, and the TCRdb table lists in-frame clones only, not all of them. The sample carries 200,000 to 250,000 clones, about 78% recorded once. The sequencing sample was made of PBMCs. These receptors all stem from a male donor in good health and CMV-seronegative.

The genes are TRBV19 and TRBJ2-5, with D perhaps TRBD1 (5 bases). Germline V gene data show CDR1 as LNHDA and CDR2 as SQIVND (reference sequence). The CDR3 totals 14 residues. V was pared by 4 bases and J by 2 bases, with 11 bases between. DNA of the CDR3: TGTGCCAGTAGTACGCGACAGATTCAAGAGACCCAGTACTTC. It is translated as CASSTRQIQETQYF.

The rearrangement joins TRBV4-2 to TRBJ2-2; 9 nucleotides match TRBD1. CDR1 is LGHNA, CDR2 YNFKEQ, per germline. CDR3 length: 17 amino acids. V lost 0 bases and J lost 5; bases outside the gene matches: 7. The CDR3 sequence is CASSQEPGTGSTGELFF. Here the CDR3 DNA reads TGTGCCAGCAGCCAAGAACCCGGGACAGGGAGTACCGGGGAGCTGTTTTTT.

The rearrangement joins TRBV19 to TRBJ2-3; 8 bases match TRBD2. Looked up from germline, CDR1 is LNHDA and CDR2 is SQIVND (reference sequence). The CDR3 spans 14 residues. V shed 5 bases and J 0 bases; nucleotides not matched to a gene: 1. This CDR3 is CASSSSGSTDTQYF. DNA for the CDR3: TGTGCCAGTAGTTCTAGCGGGAGCACAGATACGCAGTATTTT. Together with reference TRBV19 and TRBJ2-3, the CDR3 gives the full variable domain: DGGITQSPKYLFRKEGQNVTLSCEQNLNHDAMYWYRQDPGQGLRLIYYSQIVNDFQKGDIAEGYSVSREKKESFPLTVTSAQKNPTAFYLCASSSSGSTDTQYFGPGTRLTVL.

This clone occurred many times. The identical CDR3 is also encoded by other nucleotide sequences in the sample. V gene TRBV5-1 combines with J gene TRBJ2-2; 7 bases are shared with TRBD1. The V and J ends lost 4 bases and 3 bases, in that order; junction bases with no gene match: 0. This CDR3 spans 13 amino acids. The germline V gene has CDR1 SGHRS and CDR2 YFSETQ. The chain's CDR3 is CASSQGDTGELFF. The CDR3, as DNA: TGCGCCAGCAGCCAGGGGGACACCGGGGAGCTGTTTTTT.

J is TRBJ2-1 and V is TRBV7-3; TRBD2 agrees at 8 bases. Germline CDR1 and CDR2: SGHTA and FQGTGA. After removal of 5 bases from V and 0 bases from J, the junction contained 6 bases not matched to a gene. This CDR3 spans 16 amino acids. CDR3 sequence: CASSPAGTSSYNEQFF. CDR3 coding DNA: TGTGCCAGCAGCCCGGCTGGGACTAGCTCCTACAATGAGCAGTTCTTC.

The table lists this clone with a few counts. The V gene is TRBV5-1, the J gene TRBJ2-3; TRBD2 might be the D (6 bases). CDR1 and CDR2 (germline): SGHRS, YFSETQ. CDR3 length: 16 residues. V lost 4 bases and J 2 bases, leaving 17 bases between the germline ends. CDR3 in DNA: TGCGCCAGCAGCCTCTTCGGGCGGGGATCCACAGATACGCAGTATTTT. This translates into CASSLFGRGSTDTQYF.

This clone appeared a single time. V is TRBV5-1 and J is TRBJ2-5; 12 bases line up with TRBD2. CDR1 and CDR2 from the germline V gene are SGHRS and YFSETQ. J was trimmed by 5 bases and V by 3 bases; bases with no gene match: 14. The CDR3 spans 18 residues. The CDR3 loop is CASSSGPLTSGRKETQYF. The CDR3 nucleotides are TGCGCCAGCAGCTCGGGCCCCTTAACTAGCGGGAGGAAGGAGACCCAGTACTTC.

The chain uses TRBV6-5 and TRBJ2-1; 9 nucleotides agree with TRBD1. The CDR3 consists of 15 residues. Germline trimming cut 4 bases from V and 7 bases from J; bases unmatched to any gene: 8. CDR1 MNHEY and CDR2 SVGAGI come from the germline V gene. DNA of the CDR3: TGTGCCAGCAGTTGGGACAGGGAACTTTATAATGAGCAGTTCTTC. It translates to CASSWDRELYNEQFF.

The V and J genes are TRBV30 and TRBJ1-2, with a weak D call TRBD1 (5 bases). Germline V lookup: CDR1 GTSNPN, CDR2 SVGIG (reference sequence). V gave up 5 bases and J gave up 2 bases, with 18 bases separating them. CDR3 length: 15 residues. CDR3: CAWEATQGWNYGYTF. DNA for the CDR3: TGTGCCTGGGAAGCGACCCAGGGTTGGAACTATGGCTACACCTTC.

CDR3 in DNA: TGCAGCGTTGGTTCATCCAGGATCTCCTACGAGCAGTACTTC. Its protein product is CSVGSSRISYEQYF. The chain has TRBV29-1 and TRBJ2-7; D not resolved. The CDR3 is 14 residues long. Trimming took off 4 bases at V and 0 bases at J, with 13 bases between the two ends. Germline values: CDR1 SQVTM, CDR2 ANQGSEA.

V usage is TRBV11-2 and J usage is TRBJ1-1; possibly TRBD1 for D (6 bases). Germline V gene data show CDR1 as SGHAT and CDR2 as FQNNGV. V was pared by 1 base and J by 9 bases, with 18 bases between. This CDR3 is built from 15 residues. CDR3 loop: CASSLGLGQGLKAFF. In DNA, the CDR3 is TGTGCCAGCAGCTTAGGCTTGGGGCAGGGGTTGAAAGCTTTCTTT.

The chain combines TRBV10-3 with TRBJ2-5; 7 bases match TRBD2. The V gene end was trimmed by 8 bases and the J gene end by 1 base; junction bases not matched to a gene: 4. The CDR3 sequence is 13 residues long. CDR1 ENHRY and CDR2 SYGVKD come from the germline V gene. The chain's CDR3 is CAIGGDLQETQYF. CDR3 coding DNA: TGTGCCATCGGGGGGGACCTCCAAGAGACCCAGTACTTC.

The chain has TRBV5-6 and TRBJ2-5; possibly TRBD2 for D (5 bases). CDR1 is SGHDT, CDR2 YYEEEE, per germline. The CDR3 length is 15 residues. V was trimmed by 5 bases and J by 0 bases, leaving 14 bases between them. CDR3 nucleotides: TGTGCCAGCAGTAGCATAGGAGGCGACCAAGAGACCCAGTACTTC. It codes for CASSSIGGDQETQYF.

The V call is TRBV7-9, the J call TRBJ1-6; D is perhaps TRBD1 (6 bases). The germline V gene has CDR1 SEHNR and CDR2 FQNEAQ (reference sequence). The CDR3 is 14 amino acids. V was cut by 8 bases and J by 8 bases, with 16 bases left in between. The CDR3 is CASGLTGGDSPLHF. The CDR3 DNA reads as TGTGCCAGCGGCCTCACGGGGGGCGATTCACCCCTCCACTTT.